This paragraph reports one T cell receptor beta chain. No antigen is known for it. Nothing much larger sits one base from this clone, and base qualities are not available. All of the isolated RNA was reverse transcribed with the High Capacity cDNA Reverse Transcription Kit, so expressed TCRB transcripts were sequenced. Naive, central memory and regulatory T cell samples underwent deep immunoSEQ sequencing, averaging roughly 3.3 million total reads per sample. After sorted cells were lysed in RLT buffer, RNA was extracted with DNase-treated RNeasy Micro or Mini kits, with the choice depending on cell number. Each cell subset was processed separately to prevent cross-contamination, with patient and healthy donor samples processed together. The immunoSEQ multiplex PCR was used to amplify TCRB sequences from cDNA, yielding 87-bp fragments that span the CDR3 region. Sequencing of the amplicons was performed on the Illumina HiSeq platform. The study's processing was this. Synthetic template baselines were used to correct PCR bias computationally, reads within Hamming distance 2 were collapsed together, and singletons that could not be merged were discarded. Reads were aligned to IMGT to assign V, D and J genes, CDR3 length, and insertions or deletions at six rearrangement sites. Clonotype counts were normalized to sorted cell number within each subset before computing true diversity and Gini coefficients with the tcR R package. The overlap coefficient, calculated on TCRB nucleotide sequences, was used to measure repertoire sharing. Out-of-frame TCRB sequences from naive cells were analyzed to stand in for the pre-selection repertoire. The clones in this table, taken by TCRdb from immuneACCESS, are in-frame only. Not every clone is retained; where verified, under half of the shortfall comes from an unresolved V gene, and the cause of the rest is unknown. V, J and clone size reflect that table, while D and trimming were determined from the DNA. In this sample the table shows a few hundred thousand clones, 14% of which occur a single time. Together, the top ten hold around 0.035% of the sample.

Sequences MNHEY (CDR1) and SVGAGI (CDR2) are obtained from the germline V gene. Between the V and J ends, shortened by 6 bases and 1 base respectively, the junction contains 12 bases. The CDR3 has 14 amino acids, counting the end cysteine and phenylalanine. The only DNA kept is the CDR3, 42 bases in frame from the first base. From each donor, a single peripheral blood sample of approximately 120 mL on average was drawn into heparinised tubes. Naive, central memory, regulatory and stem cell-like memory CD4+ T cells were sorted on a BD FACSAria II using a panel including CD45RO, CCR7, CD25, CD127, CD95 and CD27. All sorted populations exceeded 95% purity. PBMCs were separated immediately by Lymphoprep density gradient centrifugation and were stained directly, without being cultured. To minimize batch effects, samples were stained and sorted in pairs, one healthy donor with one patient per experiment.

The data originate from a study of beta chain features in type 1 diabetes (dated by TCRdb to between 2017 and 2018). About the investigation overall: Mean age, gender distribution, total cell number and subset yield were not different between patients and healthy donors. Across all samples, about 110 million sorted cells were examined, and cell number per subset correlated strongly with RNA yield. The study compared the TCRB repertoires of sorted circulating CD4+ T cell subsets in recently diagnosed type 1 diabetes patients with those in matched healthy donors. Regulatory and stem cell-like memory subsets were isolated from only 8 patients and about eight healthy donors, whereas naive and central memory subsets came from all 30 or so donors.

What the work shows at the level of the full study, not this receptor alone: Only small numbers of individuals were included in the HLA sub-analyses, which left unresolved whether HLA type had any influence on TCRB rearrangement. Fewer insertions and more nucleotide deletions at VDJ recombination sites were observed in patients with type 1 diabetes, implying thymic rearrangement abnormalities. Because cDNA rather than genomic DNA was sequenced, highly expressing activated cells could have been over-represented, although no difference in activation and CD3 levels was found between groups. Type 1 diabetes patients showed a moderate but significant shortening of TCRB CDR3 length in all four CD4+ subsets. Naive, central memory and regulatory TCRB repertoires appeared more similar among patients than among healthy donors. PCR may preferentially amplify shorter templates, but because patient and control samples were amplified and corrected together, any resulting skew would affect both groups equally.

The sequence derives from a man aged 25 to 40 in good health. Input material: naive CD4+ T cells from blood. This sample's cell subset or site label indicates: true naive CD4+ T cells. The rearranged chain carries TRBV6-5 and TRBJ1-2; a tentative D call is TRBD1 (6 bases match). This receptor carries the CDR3 CASRETGLNYGYTF. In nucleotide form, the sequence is TGTGCCAGCAGGGAAACAGGGCTTAACTATGGCTACACCTTC.